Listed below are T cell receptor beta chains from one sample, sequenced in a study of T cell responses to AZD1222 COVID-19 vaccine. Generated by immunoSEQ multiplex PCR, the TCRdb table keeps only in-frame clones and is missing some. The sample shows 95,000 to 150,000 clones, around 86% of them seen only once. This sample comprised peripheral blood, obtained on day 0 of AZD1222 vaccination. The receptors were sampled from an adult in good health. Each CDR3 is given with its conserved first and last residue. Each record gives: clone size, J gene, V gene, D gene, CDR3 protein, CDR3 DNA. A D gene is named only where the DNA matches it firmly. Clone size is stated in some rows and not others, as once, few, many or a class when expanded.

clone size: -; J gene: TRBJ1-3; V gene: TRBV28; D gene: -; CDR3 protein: CASSFPPLTGNTIYF; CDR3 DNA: TGTGCCAGCAGTTTTCCCCCCCTAACTGGAAACACCATATATTTT
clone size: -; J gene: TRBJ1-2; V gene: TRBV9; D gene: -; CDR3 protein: CASSVEGAVYGYTF; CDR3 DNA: TGTGCCAGCAGCGTAGAAGGGGCAGTCTATGGCTACACCTTC
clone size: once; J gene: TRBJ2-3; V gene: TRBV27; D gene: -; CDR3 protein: CASSLKWRGGGTSTDTQYF; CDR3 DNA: TGTGCCAGCAGTCTCAAATGGAGGGGAGGGGGAACTAGCACAGATACGCAGTATTTT
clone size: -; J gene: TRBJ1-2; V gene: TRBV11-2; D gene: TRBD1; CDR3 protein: CASSLTSGTGYGYTF; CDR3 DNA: TGTGCCAGCAGCCTTACGTCCGGGACAGGCTATGGCTACACCTTC
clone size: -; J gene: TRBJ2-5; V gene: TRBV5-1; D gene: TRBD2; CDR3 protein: CASSSGLAGRWETQYF; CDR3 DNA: TGCGCCAGCAGCTCCGGACTAGCGGGGCGCTGGGAGACCCAGTACTTC
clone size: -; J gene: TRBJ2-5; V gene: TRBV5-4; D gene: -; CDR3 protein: CASSLSGGGRGETQYF; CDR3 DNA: TGTGCCAGCAGCTTGTCAGGAGGGGGCCGGGGAGAGACCCAGTACTTC
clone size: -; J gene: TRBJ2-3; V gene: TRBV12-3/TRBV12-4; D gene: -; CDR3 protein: CASSQLPTDTQYF; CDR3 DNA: TGTGCCAGCAGTCAACTTCCCACAGATACGCAGTATTTT
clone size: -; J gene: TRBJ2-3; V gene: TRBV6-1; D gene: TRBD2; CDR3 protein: CASSGLAGRITDTQYF; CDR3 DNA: TGTGCCAGCAGTGGGTTAGCGGGGAGAATCACAGATACGCAGTATTTT
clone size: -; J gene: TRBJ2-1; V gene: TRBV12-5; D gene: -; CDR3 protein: CASGFYRSREQFF; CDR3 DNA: TGTGCTAGTGGTTTCTACCGATCCCGTGAGCAGTTCTTC
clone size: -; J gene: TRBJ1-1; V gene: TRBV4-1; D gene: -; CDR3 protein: CASSQLARGKNTEAFF; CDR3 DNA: TGCGCCAGCAGCCAACTCGCTAGGGGGAAGAACACTGAAGCTTTCTTT
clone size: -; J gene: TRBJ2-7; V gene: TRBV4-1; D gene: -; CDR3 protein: CASSSRQFGEQYF; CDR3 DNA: TGCGCCAGCAGCTCCCGACAGTTCGGGGAGCAGTACTTC
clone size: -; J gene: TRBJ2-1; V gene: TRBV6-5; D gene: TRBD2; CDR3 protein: CASSPGGGSYNEQFF; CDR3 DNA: TGTGCCAGTTCCCCGGGGGGGGGTTCCTACAATGAGCAGTTCTTC
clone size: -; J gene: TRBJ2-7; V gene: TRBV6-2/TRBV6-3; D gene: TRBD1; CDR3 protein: CASSHRTGGPLNYEQYF; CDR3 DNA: TGTGCCAGCAGCCATCGGACAGGGGGCCCTCTCAATTACGAGCAGTACTTC
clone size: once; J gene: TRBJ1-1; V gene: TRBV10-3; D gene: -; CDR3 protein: CAIKGRDANTEAFF; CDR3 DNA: TGTGCCATCAAAGGACGGGACGCGAACACTGAAGCTTTCTTT
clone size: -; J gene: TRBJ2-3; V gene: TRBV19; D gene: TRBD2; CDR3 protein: CASSESGGGATQYF; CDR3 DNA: TGTGCCAGTAGTGAGAGCGGGGGGGGCGCTACGCAGTATTTT
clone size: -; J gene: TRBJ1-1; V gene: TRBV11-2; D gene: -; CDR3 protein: CASSFRTVEAFF; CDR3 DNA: TGTGCCAGCAGCTTTCGAACTGTTGAAGCTTTCTTT
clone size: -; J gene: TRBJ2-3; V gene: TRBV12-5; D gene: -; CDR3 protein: CASGFSIRIYTDTQYF; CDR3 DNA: TGTGCTAGTGGTTTCTCCATCAGAATTTACACAGATACGCAGTATTTT
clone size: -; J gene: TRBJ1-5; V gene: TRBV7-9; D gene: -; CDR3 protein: CASSYRGNQPQHF; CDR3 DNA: TGTGCCAGCAGCTACCGCGGAAATCAGCCCCAGCATTTT
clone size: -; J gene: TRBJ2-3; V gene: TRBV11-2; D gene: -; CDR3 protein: CASSSGPLTDTQYF; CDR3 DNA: TGTGCCAGCAGCTCGGGACCTCTCACAGATACGCAGTATTTT
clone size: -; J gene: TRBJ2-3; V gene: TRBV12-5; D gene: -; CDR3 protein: CASGLVQWGIPPGGDTQYF; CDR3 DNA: TGTGCTAGTGGTTTGGTACAATGGGGAATCCCACCCGGTGGAGATACGCAGTATTTT
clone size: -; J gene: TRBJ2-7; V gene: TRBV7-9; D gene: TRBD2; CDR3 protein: CASSYGTSGGKQYF; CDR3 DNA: TGTGCCAGCAGCTATGGGACTAGCGGGGGCAAACAGTACTTC
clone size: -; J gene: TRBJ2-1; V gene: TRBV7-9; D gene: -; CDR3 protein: CASSSQSGEQFF; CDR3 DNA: TGTGCCAGCAGCTCCCAAAGTGGAGAGCAGTTCTTC
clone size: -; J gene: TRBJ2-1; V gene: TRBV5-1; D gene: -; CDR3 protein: CASSLEQVGASYNEQFF; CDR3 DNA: TGCGCCAGCAGCTTGGAGCAGGTGGGGGCTTCCTACAATGAGCAGTTCTTC
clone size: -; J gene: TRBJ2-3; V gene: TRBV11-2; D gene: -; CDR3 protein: CASSPGWGNTDTQYF; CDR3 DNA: TGTGCCAGCAGCCCGGGGTGGGGGAACACAGATACGCAGTATTTT
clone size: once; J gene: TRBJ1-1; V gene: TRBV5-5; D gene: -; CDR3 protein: CASSLAPAVAFF; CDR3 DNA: TGTGCCAGCAGCTTGGCCCCAGCGGTAGCTTTCTTT
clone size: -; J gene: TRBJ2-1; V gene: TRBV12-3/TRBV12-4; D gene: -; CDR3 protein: CASSLDYQYEQFF; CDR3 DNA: TGTGCCAGCAGTTTGGACTACCAATATGAGCAGTTCTTC
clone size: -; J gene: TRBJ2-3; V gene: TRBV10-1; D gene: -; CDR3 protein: CASSRSSSTDTQYF; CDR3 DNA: TGCGCCAGCAGCAGGAGTTCTAGCACAGATACGCAGTATTTT
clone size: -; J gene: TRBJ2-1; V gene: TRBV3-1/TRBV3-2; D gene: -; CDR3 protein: CASSRTGGHEQFF; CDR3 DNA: TGTGCCAGCAGCAGGACCGGCGGCCATGAGCAGTTCTTC
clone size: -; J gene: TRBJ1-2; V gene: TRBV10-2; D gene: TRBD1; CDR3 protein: CASRISKDRGIYGYTF; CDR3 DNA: TGCGCCAGCAGAATATCAAAGGACAGGGGGATCTATGGCTACACCTTC
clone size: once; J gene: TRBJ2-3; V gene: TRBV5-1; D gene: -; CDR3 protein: CASSLNRRGGTDTQYF; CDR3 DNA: TGCGCCAGCAGCTTGAATCGTCGCGGGGGCACAGATACGCAGTATTTT
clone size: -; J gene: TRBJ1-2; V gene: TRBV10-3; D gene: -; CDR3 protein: CATADASDGYTF; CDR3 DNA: TGTGCCACCGCGGACGCAAGCGATGGCTACACCTTC
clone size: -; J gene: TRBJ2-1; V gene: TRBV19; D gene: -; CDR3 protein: CATSRAFNEQFF; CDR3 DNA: TGTGCCACGTCGCGAGCCTTCAATGAGCAGTTCTTC
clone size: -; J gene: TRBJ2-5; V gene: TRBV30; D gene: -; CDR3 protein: CAWRPQLFQETQYF; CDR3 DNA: TGTGCCTGGAGACCCCAGCTGTTCCAAGAGACCCAGTACTTC
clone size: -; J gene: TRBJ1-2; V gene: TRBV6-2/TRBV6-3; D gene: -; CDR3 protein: CASSSLYGYTF; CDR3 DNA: TGTGCCAGCAGCAGTCTCTATGGCTACACCTTC
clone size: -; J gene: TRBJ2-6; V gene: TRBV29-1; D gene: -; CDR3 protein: CSALTVGGARGANVLTF; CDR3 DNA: TGCAGCGCACTTACCGTGGGGGGGGCGCGTGGGGCCAACGTCCTGACTTTC
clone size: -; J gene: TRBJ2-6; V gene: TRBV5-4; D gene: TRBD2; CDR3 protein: CASSLGTRLSHSGANVLTF; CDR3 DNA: TGTGCCAGCAGCTTGGGGACTAGACTGTCTCACTCTGGGGCCAACGTCCTGACTTTC
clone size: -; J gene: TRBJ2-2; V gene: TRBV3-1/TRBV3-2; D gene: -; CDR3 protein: CASSQDLGVEHTGELFF; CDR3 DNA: TGTGCCAGCAGCCAAGATCTGGGGGTGGAGCACACCGGGGAGCTGTTTTTT
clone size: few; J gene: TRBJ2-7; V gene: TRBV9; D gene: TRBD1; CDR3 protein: CASSVSGDRGSEQYF; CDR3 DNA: TGTGCCAGCAGCGTCTCCGGGGACAGGGGTAGCGAGCAGTACTTC
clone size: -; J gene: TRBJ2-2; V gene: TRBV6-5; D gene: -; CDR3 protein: CATRSPPGELFF; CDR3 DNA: TGTGCCACCCGTAGCCCGCCCGGGGAGCTGTTTTTT
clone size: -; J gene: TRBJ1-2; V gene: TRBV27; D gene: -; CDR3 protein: CASSRGNYGYTF; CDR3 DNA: TGTGCCAGCAGTCGCGGGAACTATGGCTACACCTTC
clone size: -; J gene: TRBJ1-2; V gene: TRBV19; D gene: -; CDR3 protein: CASRPIGARRRYGYTF; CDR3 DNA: TGTGCCAGTAGACCCATTGGGGCGCGGAGACGCTATGGCTACACCTTC
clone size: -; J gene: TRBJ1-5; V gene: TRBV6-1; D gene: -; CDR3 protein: CASSELDSGQPQHF; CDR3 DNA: TGTGCCAGCAGTGAACTCGACAGTGGGCAGCCCCAGCATTTT
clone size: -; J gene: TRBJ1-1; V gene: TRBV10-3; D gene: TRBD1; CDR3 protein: CAISVGQGVGRNTEAFF; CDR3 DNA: TGTGCCATCAGTGTAGGACAGGGCGTGGGTAGGAACACTGAAGCTTTCTTT
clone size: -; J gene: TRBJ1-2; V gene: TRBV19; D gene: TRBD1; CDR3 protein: CASSIDRVYYGYTF; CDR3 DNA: TGTGCCAGTAGTATCGACAGGGTTTACTATGGCTACACCTTC
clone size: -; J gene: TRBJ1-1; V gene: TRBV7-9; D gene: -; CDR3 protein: CASSPPGGSVTEAFF; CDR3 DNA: TGTGCCAGCAGCCCTCCGGGGGGTTCGGTCACTGAAGCTTTCTTT
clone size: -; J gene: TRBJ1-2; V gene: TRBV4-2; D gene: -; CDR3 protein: CASSQDSGIGTTNYGYTF; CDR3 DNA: TGTGCCAGCAGCCAAGACAGTGGGATAGGGACTACCAACTATGGCTACACCTTC
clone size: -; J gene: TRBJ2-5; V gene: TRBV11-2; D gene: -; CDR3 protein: CASSLGETQYF; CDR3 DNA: TGTGCCAGCAGCTTAGGGGAGACCCAGTACTTC
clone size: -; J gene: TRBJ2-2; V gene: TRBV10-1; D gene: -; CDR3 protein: CASKTGRHNATGELFF; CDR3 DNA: TGCGCCAGCAAGACAGGACGTCATAACGCCACCGGGGAGCTGTTTTTT
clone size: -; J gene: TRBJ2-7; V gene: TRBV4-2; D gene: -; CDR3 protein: CASSQEGAGASREQYF; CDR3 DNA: TGTGCCAGCAGCCAAGAGGGGGCAGGGGCTTCGAGAGAGCAGTACTTC
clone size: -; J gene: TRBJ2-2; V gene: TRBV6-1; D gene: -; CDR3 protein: CASSEAHAAARTGELFF; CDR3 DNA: TGTGCCAGCAGTGAAGCGCACGCAGCGGCCCGTACCGGGGAGCTGTTTTTT
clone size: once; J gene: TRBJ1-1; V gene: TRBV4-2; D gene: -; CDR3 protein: CASSRGTPNTEAFF; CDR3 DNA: TGTGCCAGCAGCCGCGGGACCCCGAACACTGAAGCTTTCTTT